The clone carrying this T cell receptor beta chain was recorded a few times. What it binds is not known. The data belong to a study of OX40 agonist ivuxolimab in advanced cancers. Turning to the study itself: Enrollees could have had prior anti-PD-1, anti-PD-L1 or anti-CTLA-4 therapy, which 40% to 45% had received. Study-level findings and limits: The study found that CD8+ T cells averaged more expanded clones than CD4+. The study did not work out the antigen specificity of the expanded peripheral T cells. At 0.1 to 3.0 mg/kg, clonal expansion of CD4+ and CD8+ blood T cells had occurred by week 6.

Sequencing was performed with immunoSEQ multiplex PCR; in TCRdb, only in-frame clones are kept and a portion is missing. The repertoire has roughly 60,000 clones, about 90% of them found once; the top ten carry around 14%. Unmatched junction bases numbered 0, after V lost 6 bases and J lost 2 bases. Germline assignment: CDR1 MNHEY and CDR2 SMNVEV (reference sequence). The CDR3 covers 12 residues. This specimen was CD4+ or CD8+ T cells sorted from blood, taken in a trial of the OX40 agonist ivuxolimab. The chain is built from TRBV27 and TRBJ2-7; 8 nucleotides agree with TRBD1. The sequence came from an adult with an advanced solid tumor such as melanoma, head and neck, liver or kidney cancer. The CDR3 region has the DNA TGTGCCAGCAGGGACAGGGCCTACGAGCAGTACTTC. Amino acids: CASRDRAYEQYF.